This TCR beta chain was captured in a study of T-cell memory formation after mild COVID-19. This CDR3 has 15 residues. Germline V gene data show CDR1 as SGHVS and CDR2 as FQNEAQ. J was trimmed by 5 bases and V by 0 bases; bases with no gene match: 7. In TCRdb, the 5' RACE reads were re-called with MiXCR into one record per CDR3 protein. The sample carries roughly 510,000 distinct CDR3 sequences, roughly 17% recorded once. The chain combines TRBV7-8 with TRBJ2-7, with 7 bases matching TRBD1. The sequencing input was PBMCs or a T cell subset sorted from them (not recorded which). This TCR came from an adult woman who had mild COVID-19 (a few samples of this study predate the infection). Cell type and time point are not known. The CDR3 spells CASSLATGVLDEQYF. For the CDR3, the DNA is TGTGCCAGCAGCTTAGCAACAGGGGTACTGGACGAGCAGTACTTC.